Below are 17 T cell receptor beta chains sequenced from a single sample in a study of blood T cell repertoires in COVID-19. The data were produced by immunoSEQ multiplex PCR, yet TCRdb's version contains in-frame clones alone and is incomplete. The table records approximately 84,000 clones, about 68% of them present only once. Sequencing used peripheral blood. Receptor source: a middle-aged man with active or convalescent COVID-19.

This chain uses TRBV4-1 with TRBJ1-2, with D hard to call. CDR3 length: 16 residues. Trimming stripped 1 base from V and 6 bases from J, with 18 bases between. The germline gives CDR1 MGHRA, CDR2 YSYEKL. CDR3 in DNA: TGCGCCAGCAGCCAAGGAAGAGCCTTCACCCCCCATGGCTACACCTTC. This sequence encodes CASSQGRAFTPHGYTF.

Only a few counts were recorded for this clone. It may be a read error: a sequence one base away is much more abundant. The same CDR3 arises from other DNA sequences in this sample as well. The chain's CDR3 is CASSPEGYEQYF. The CDR3 bases are TGTGCCAGCTCACCGGAGGGCTACGAGCAGTACTTC. J is TRBJ2-7 and V is TRBV18; a possible D gene is TRBD2 (6 bases). V lost 3 bases and J 3 bases, leaving 6 bases between the germline ends. The germline V gene has CDR1 KGHSH and CDR2 LQKENI. The CDR3 runs to 12 residues.

The rearrangement links TRBV18 to TRBJ2-7; tentative D call: TRBD1 (5 bases). Germline CDR1 and CDR2: KGHSH and LQKENI. The V end lost 6 bases, the J end lost 2 bases, and 14 bases lay between the germline ends. The CDR3 is 14 residues long. CDR3 loop: CASSTGLSTYEQYF. The CDR3, as DNA: TGTGCCAGCTCTACAGGTCTATCTACCTACGAGCAGTACTTC. The variable domain in full, with the rest retrieved from reference TRBV18 and TRBJ2-7, is NAGVMQNPRHLVRRRGQEARLRCSPMKGHSHVYWYRQLPEEGLKFMVYLQKENIIDESGMPKERFSAEFPKEGPSILRIQQVVRGDSAAYFCASSTGLSTYEQYFGPGTRLTVT.

This chain links TRBV18 with TRBJ2-3, with 10 bases fitting TRBD2. This CDR3 has 15 amino acids. Trimming cost V 4 bases and J 6 bases; bases outside gene matches: 7. Germline values: CDR1 KGHSH, CDR2 LQKENI. The CDR3 is CASSRASGGPDTQYF. The CDR3 bases are TGTGCCAGCTCACGCGCTAGCGGGGGCCCGGATACGCAGTATTTT.

This rearrangement joins TRBV18 to TRBJ1-4, with 7 bases fitting TRBD1. This CDR3 has 16 residues. V gave up 4 bases and J gave up 0 bases; unmatched junction bases: 5. CDR1 and CDR2 from the germline V gene are KGHSH and LQKENI. The CDR3 here is CASSRSQGATNEKLFF. For the CDR3, the DNA is TGTGCCAGCTCACGATCTCAGGGGGCAACTAATGAAAAACTGTTTTTT.

This clone was picked up one time. This chain connects TRBV5-4 to TRBJ2-2; D is possibly TRBD1 (6 bases). With 1 base removed from V and 3 bases from J, the gap between germline ends came to 16 bases. The CDR3 consists of 17 residues. Germline assignment: CDR1 SGHNT and CDR2 YYREEE (reference sequence). CDR3 in amino acids: CASSLIRGTRDTGELFF. CDR3 sequence (DNA): TGTGCCAGCAGCTTGATAAGGGGGACAAGGGACACCGGGGAGCTGTTTTTT.

The rearrangement links TRBV6-6 to TRBJ2-4, with TRBD2 as a possible D gene (5 bases). Trimming removed 0 bases from V and 2 bases from J, with 8 bases in between. The germline gives CDR1 MNHNY, CDR2 SVGAGI (reference sequence). The CDR3 contains 15 residues. The CDR3 region is CASSYSRESKNIQYF. The CDR3 DNA follows: TGTGCCAGCAGTTACTCGAGGGAGTCCAAAAACATTCAGTACTTC.

V gene TRBV6-1 combines with J gene TRBJ2-1, with 12 bases fitting TRBD2. J lost 9 bases, V lost 6 bases, and 9 bases had no gene match. Germline CDR1 reads MNHNS; CDR2 reads SASEGT. CDR3 length equals 15 residues. CDR3 DNA: TGTGCCAGCAGCAGGCCTAGCGGGGGGGAGGGTGAGCAGTTCTTC. Amino acid sequence: CASSRPSGGEGEQFF.

The J gene is TRBJ2-7, the V gene TRBV11-2; the match to TRBD1 covers 7 bases. Germline loops: CDR1 SGHAT, CDR2 FQNNGV. With 0 bases clipped from V and 0 bases from J, the junction kept 11 bases outside the gene matches. The CDR3 extends over 18 amino acids. The CDR3 coding sequence is TGTGCCAGCAGCTTAGATTTTTATATGACAGGGACCTCCTACGAGCAGTACTTC. It yields the protein CASSLDFYMTGTSYEQYF. Full variable domain (rest looked up from reference TRBV11-2 and TRBJ2-7): EAGVAQSPRYKIIEKRQSVAFWCNPISGHATLYWYQQILGQGPKLLIQFQNNGVVDDSQLPKDRFSAERLKGVDSTLKIQPAKLEDSAVYLCASSLDFYMTGTSYEQYFGPGTRLTVT.

The chain is built from TRBV18 and TRBJ1-4; the D gene is possibly TRBD1 (6 bases). V shed 5 bases and J shed 5 bases, with 12 bases lying between them. CDR3 length: 14 amino acids. Germline V lookup: CDR1 KGHSH, CDR2 LQKENI. DNA of the CDR3: TGTGCCAGCTCAGGACAGCCCATAAATGAAAAACTGTTTTTT. It specifies CASSGQPINEKLFF.

This sequence joins TRBV9 and TRBJ1-2, with TRBD1 as a possible D gene (6 bases). Trimming removed 0 bases at V and 5 bases at J, with 17 bases between. This CDR3 comprises 16 residues. Looked up from germline, CDR1 is SGDLS and CDR2 is YYNGEE. The CDR3: CASSVEPYAGEYGYTF. CDR3 DNA sequence: TGTGCCAGCAGCGTAGAGCCCTATGCAGGGGAGTATGGCTACACCTTC.

This chain connects TRBV27 to TRBJ2-7; 7 nucleotides match TRBD1. The V gene end was trimmed by 3 bases and the J gene end by 4 bases; junction bases not matched to a gene: 3. Germline values: CDR1 MNHEY, CDR2 SMNVEV (reference sequence). CDR3 size: 13 residues. The CDR3 region has the DNA TGTGCCAGCAGTTTCGGCAGGGGGTACGAGCAGTACTTC. Translating gives CASSFGRGYEQYF.

This clone was found a few times. The CDR3 nucleotides read TGTGCCAGTAGTCAACTAGCGGGGGATGCAGATACGCAGTATTTT. It encodes CASSQLAGDADTQYF. V is TRBV19 and J is TRBJ2-3; 11 bases are a match to TRBD2. V dropped 5 bases and J dropped 4; count of bases not matched to a gene: 5. This CDR3 contains 15 residues. From germline, CDR1 is LNHDA and CDR2 SQIVND (reference sequence). The variable domain in full, with the rest retrieved from reference TRBV19 and TRBJ2-3, is DGGITQSPKYLFRKEGQNVTLSCEQNLNHDAMYWYRQDPGQGLRLIYYSQIVNDFQKGDIAEGYSVSREKKESFPLTVTSAQKNPTAFYLCASSQLAGDADTQYFGPGTRLTVL.

J is TRBJ2-4 and V is TRBV3-1 (or the pseudogene TRBV3-2), with 12 bases aligning to TRBD2. V dropped 11 bases and J dropped 0; count of bases not matched to a gene: 8. The germline V gene encodes CDR1 LGHDT and CDR2 YNNKEL (reference sequence). This CDR3 is 16 amino acids long. In nucleotides, the CDR3 is TGTGCCTCGACTAGCGGGGGCCCCCTAGCCAAAAACATTCAGTACTTC. The encoded protein is CASTSGGPLAKNIQYF.

The chain is built from TRBV7-3 and TRBJ1-1, with D uncertain. This CDR3 spans 16 amino acids. V lost 1 base, J lost 4 bases, and 16 bases lay in between. Germline V gene sequence: CDR1 SGHTA, CDR2 FQGTGA. The CDR3 DNA reads TGTGCCAGCAGCTTAATGGTGGGGTCAGCGGCCACTGAAGCTTTCTTT. It specifies CASSLMVGSAATEAFF. Based on the CDR3 plus reference TRBV7-3 and TRBJ1-1, the full variable domain is GAGVSQTPSNKVTEKGKYVELRCDPISGHTALYWYRQSLGQGPEFLIYFQGTGAADDSGLPNDRFFAVRPEGSVSTLKIQRTERGDSAVYLCASSLMVGSAATEAFFGQGTRLTVV.

This rearrangement joins TRBV11-2 to TRBJ1-1; D gene ambiguous. The germline V gene has CDR1 SGHAT and CDR2 FQNNGV. The CDR3 is 12 residues long. V lost 0 bases and J lost 10, with 9 bases in between. For the CDR3, the DNA is TGTGCCAGCAGCTTAGAGGGAGGCTCAGCTTTCTTT. Its translation is CASSLEGGSAFF. Full variable domain (outside the CDR3, taken from reference TRBV11-2 and TRBJ1-1): EAGVAQSPRYKIIEKRQSVAFWCNPISGHATLYWYQQILGQGPKLLIQFQNNGVVDDSQLPKDRFSAERLKGVDSTLKIQPAKLEDSAVYLCASSLEGGSAFFGQGTRLTVV.

The rearrangement links TRBV7-9 to TRBJ2-2; 7 nucleotides line up with TRBD2. Germline V lookup: CDR1 SEHNR, CDR2 FQNEAQ (reference sequence). The CDR3 has 18 amino acids. The V and J ends lost 0 bases and 2 bases, in that order; junction bases with no gene match: 9. The CDR3 here is CASSLAEIAGLNTGELFF. CDR3 DNA: TGTGCCAGCAGCTTAGCGGAAATAGCGGGCTTAAACACCGGGGAGCTGTTTTTT. Together with reference TRBV7-9 and TRBJ2-2, the CDR3 gives the full variable domain: DTGVSQNPRHKITKRGQNVTFRCDPISEHNRLYWYRQTLGQGPEFLTYFQNEAQLEKSRLLSDRFSAERPKGSFSTLEIQRTEQGDSAMYLCASSLAEIAGLNTGELFFGEGSRLTVL.